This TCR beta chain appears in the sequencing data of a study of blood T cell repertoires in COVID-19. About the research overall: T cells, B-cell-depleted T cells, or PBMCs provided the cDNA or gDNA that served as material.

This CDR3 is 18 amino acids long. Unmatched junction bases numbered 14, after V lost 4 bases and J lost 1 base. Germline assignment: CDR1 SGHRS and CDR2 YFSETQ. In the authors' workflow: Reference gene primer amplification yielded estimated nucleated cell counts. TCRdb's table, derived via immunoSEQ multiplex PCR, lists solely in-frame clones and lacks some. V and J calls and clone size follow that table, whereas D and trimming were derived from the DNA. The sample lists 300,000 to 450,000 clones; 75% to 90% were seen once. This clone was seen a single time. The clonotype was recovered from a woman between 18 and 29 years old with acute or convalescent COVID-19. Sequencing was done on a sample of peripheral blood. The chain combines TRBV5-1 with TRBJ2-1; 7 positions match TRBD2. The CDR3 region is CASSVEGLPGSSYNEQFF. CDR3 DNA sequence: TGCGCCAGCAGCGTGGAGGGACTACCCGGGTCGTCCTACAATGAGCAGTTCTTC. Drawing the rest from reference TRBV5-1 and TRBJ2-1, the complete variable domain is KAGVTQTPRYLIKTRGQQVTLSCSPISGHRSVSWYQQTPGQGLQFLFEYFSETQRNKGNFPGRFSGRQFSNSRSEMNVSTLELGDSALYLCASSVEGLPGSSYNEQFFGPGTRLTVL.